Below, 17 T cell receptor beta chains from the same sample are listed, as sequenced in a study of tumor-infiltrating lymphocytes in localized non-small cell lung cancer. Assay: immunoSEQ multiplex PCR; the TCRdb copy retains only in-frame clones and omits some. The sample holds about 14,000 clones, roughly 74% seen once. The sequenced material came from uninvolved lung tissue not adjacent to the tumor. These receptors all come from a human donor with non-small cell lung cancer.

The rearrangement joins TRBV30 to TRBJ2-3; no clear D gene. This CDR3 has 14 amino acids. V was trimmed by 2 bases and J by 3 bases, leaving 12 bases between them. Germline lookup yields CDR1 GTSNPN and CDR2 SVGIG (reference sequence). CDR3 loop: CAWSQGGGTDTQYF. The DNA for the CDR3 is TGTGCCTGGAGTCAAGGTGGTGGGACAGATACGCAGTATTTT.

This sequence joins TRBV5-6 and TRBJ1-1; a possible D gene is TRBD1 (6 bases). With 2 bases removed from V and 5 bases from J, the gap between germline ends came to 13 bases. This CDR3 is 14 amino acids long. The germline V gene has CDR1 SGHDT and CDR2 YYEEEE. CDR3 coding DNA: TGTGCCAGCAGCTTCGGGGGGCGAGAAACTGAAGCTTTCTTT. It codes for CASSFGGRETEAFF.

This sequence joins TRBV6-6 and TRBJ2-7; D gene uncertain. Germline V gives CDR1 MNHNY, CDR2 SVGAGI (reference sequence). Between the trimmed V and J ends, which lost 6 bases and 6 bases, there was a span of 12 bases. The length of the CDR3 is 12 residues. CDR3 region: CASSPGTGEQYF. In nucleotides, the CDR3 is TGTGCCAGCAGCCCCGGTACGGGCGAGCAGTACTTC.

The V gene is TRBV19, the J gene TRBJ2-3; the D gene could be TRBD1 or TRBD2 (5 bases each). V lost 1 base and J lost 4, with 6 bases in between. Germline CDR1 reads LNHDA; CDR2 reads SQIVND (reference sequence). This CDR3 is built from 13 residues. The CDR3 nucleotides read TGTGCCAGTAGTATAGGGGGGTCAGATACGCAGTATTTT. Translating gives CASSIGGSDTQYF.

The chain carries TRBV19 and TRBJ2-4; TRBD2 might be the D (8 bases). Germline values: CDR1 LNHDA, CDR2 SQIVND (reference sequence). Trimming left V 4 bases short and J 2 bases short, with 24 bases between. The CDR3 totals 19 residues. CDR3 loop: CASSTHPDRVAGTKNIQYF. CDR3 coding DNA: TGTGCCAGTAGTACCCACCCAGACAGGGTAGCGGGAACCAAAAACATTCAGTACTTC.

This clone was seen just once. V is TRBV27 and J is TRBJ1-5, with TRBD1 matching 10 bases. The CDR3 has 19 residues. The ends lost 0 bases at V and 6 bases at J; junction bases unmatched: 14. Germline V lookup: CDR1 MNHEY, CDR2 SMNVEV (reference sequence). CDR3 coding DNA: TGTGCCAGCAGTTTATCGGCCTCTCCGGGACAGGGGTTAATTCAGCCCCAGCATTTT. Its translation: CASSLSASPGQGLIQPQHF.

This clone was observed a single time. The chain carries TRBV7-2 and TRBJ2-3, with 7 bases identical to TRBD2. V trimming: 1 base; J trimming: 7 bases; junction bases outside the gene matches: 2. This CDR3 is built from 13 residues. Germline CDR1 is SGHTA and CDR2 is FQGNSA. DNA for the CDR3: TGTGCCAGCAGCTTAGAAGCGGGGAATACGCAGTATTTT. Protein: CASSLEAGNTQYF.

The chain uses TRBV19 and TRBJ2-2, with 7 bases aligning to TRBD2. The CDR3 spans 15 residues. Per germline, CDR1 LNHDA and CDR2 SQIVND (reference sequence). J was trimmed by 3 bases and V by 3 bases; bases with no gene match: 4. For the CDR3, the DNA is TGTGCCAGTAGTATCGGGGGGTTGGACACCGGGGAGCTGTTTTTT. Translation gives CASSIGGLDTGELFF.

Details on this clone: This sample also contains other DNA sequences that code for the same CDR3. The CDR3 sequence is CASSSGTTYNEQFF. Here the CDR3 DNA reads TGTGCCAGCAGTTCCGGGACTACTTACAATGAGCAGTTCTTC. The gene calls are TRBV28 and TRBJ2-1; TRBD2 aligns across 7 bases. The germline V gene encodes CDR1 MDHEN and CDR2 SYDVKM. The length of the CDR3 is 14 residues. V lost 4 bases to trimming and J lost 4 bases; unmatched junction nucleotides: 4. Full variable domain (rest looked up from reference TRBV28 and TRBJ2-1): DVKVTQSSRYLVKRTGEKVFLECVQDMDHENMFWYRQDPGLGLRLIYFSYDVKMKEKGDIPEGYSVSREKKERFSLILESASTNQTSMYLCASSSGTTYNEQFFGPGTRLTVL.

This rearrangement joins TRBV11-2 to TRBJ2-7; TRBD2 might be the D (6 bases). The germline gives CDR1 SGHAT, CDR2 FQNNGV. The CDR3 extends over 17 amino acids. Trimming stripped 3 bases from V and 3 bases from J, with 21 bases between. The CDR3 loop reads CASSFGTLAETNYEQYF. The CDR3 coding sequence is TGTGCCAGCAGCTTCGGAACCTTAGCGGAGACCAACTACGAGCAGTACTTC.

This rearrangement joins TRBV30 to TRBJ2-1; maybe TRBD1 (7 bases). The CDR3 runs 14 residues. Germline V gene data show CDR1 as GTSNPN and CDR2 as SVGIG (reference sequence). Trimming took off 1 base at V and 7 bases at J, with 14 bases between the two ends. In DNA form, the CDR3 reads TGTGCCTGGAGTGCGACGACAGGGAGGAATGAGCAGTTCTTC. Protein sequence: CAWSATTGRNEQFF.

The chain combines TRBV19 with TRBJ2-2; D might be TRBD1 or TRBD2, each matching 5 bases. CDR3 length: 14 amino acids. Germline-derived CDR1 and CDR2 are LNHDA and SQIVND (reference sequence). V shed 5 bases and J shed 6 bases, with 13 bases lying between them. DNA of the CDR3: TGTGCCAGTAGTTGGCGTGAGGGGTCCGGGGAGCTGTTTTTT. It is translated as CASSWREGSGELFF.

Only one count was recorded for this clone. The chain joins TRBV6-5 to TRBJ2-4, with unresolved D. The V gene lost 6 bases and the J gene lost 8 bases, with 17 bases spanning the gap. The germline CDR1 and CDR2 sequences are MNHEY and SVGAGI. The CDR3 covers 14 residues. The CDR3 DNA reads as TGTGCCAGCAGGCAAGACACCCATACGGACATTCAGTACTTC. Residues: CASRQDTHTDIQYF.

This chain joins TRBV11-3 and TRBJ1-1, with D possibly being TRBD1 (5 bases). Germline V gene lookup returns CDR1 SGHNT and CDR2 YENEEA. This CDR3 region has 16 residues. V shed 4 bases and J shed 1 base, with 16 bases lying between them. In nucleotides, the CDR3 is TGTGCCAGCAGCTCACTTCGGAGAGGGGCGAACACTGAAGCTTTCTTT. Translation gives CASSSLRRGANTEAFF.

V is TRBV19 and J is TRBJ2-3, with TRBD1 matching over 7 bases. With V trimmed by 1 base and J by 1 base, 5 bases remained unmatched. There are 16 residues in the CDR3. Germline V gene lookup returns CDR1 LNHDA and CDR2 SQIVND (reference sequence). In nucleotides, the CDR3 is TGTGCCAGTAGTATAGGTGGGCAGGGGGGCACAGATACGCAGTATTTT. Amino acids: CASSIGGQGGTDTQYF.

This sequence joins TRBV29-1 and TRBJ1-2, with D possibly TRBD1 on 5 matching bases. Germline V gene sequence: CDR1 SQVTM, CDR2 ANQGSEA. The CDR3 sequence is 12 residues long. V lost 6 bases and J lost 7, with 15 bases in between. CDR3 region: CSVDGGRVGYTF. Written as DNA, the CDR3 is TGCAGCGTAGACGGGGGTCGGGTTGGCTACACCTTC. The full variable domain, rest sourced from reference TRBV29-1 and TRBJ1-2, is SAVISQKPSRDICQRGTSLTIQCQVDSQVTMMFWYRQQPGQSLTLIATANQGSEATYESGFVIDKFPISRPNLTFSTLTVSNMSPEDSSIYLCSVDGGRVGYTFGSGTRLTVV.

The chain has TRBV11-3 and TRBJ2-1; 7 bases match TRBD1. The CDR3 contains 17 residues. Losses at the gene ends were 1 base for V and 8 bases for J; bases not matched to a gene: 14. In germline, CDR1 is SGHNT, CDR2 YENEEA. DNA of the CDR3: TGTGCCAGCAGCTTAGCAGACGGACAGGTTGGAGATGATGAGCAGTTCTTC. Translation: CASSLADGQVGDDEQFF.